Many counts were recorded for the clone carrying this T cell receptor (beta chain). Its antigen is not identified. Amplification targeted TCR beta CDR3 regions from RNA transcripts. The HTBI primer set drove a first-round RT-PCR of the TCR CDR3. TCRdb fed the multiplex PCR reads into MiXCR, producing one record per CDR3 protein. The sample includes hundreds of thousands of distinct CDR3 sequences, about 15% of them seen just once. Germline CDR1 reads SQVTM; CDR2 reads ANQGSEA. This CDR3 is 13 amino acids long. V dropped 1 base and J dropped 1 base, with 7 bases sitting between them. This entry comes from a study of T cells in Graves' hyperthyroidism and ophthalmopathy. Study results and limitations: Ophthalmopathy could be told apart from stable hyperthyroidism with a 13 V-J model.

Newly diagnosed hyperthyroidism, duration under 2 months, in patients aged 18 to 65. Every diagnosis used clinical symptoms, serum thyroxine and TRAb, thyroid ultrasound and orbital computed tomography. PBMCs were derived from around 10 ml fresh peripheral blood. The sequencing sample was made of blood. The origin of this receptor is a woman younger than 45 with Graves' hyperthyroidism. This chain connects TRBV29-1 to TRBJ1-1; maybe TRBD1 (5 bases). In nucleotides, the CDR3 is TGCAGCGTTGAAGGGGGCCAGAACACTGAAGCTTTCTTT. Amino acid sequence: CSVEGGQNTEAFF.